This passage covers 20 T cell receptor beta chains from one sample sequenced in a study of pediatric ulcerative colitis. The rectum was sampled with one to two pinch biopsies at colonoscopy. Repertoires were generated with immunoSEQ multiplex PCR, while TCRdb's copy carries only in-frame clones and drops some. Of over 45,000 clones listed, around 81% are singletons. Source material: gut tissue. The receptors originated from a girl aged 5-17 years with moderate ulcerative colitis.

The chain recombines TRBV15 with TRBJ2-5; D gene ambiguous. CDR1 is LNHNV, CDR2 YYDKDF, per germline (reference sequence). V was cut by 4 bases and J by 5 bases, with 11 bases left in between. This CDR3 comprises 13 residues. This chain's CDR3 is CATSKDPKETQYF. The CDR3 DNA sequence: TGTGCCACCAGCAAGGACCCCAAGGAGACCCAGTACTTC. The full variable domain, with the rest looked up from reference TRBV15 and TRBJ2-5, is DAMVIQNPRYQVTQFGKPVTLSCSQTLNHNVMYWYQQKSSQAPKLLFHYYDKDFNNEADTPDNFQSRRPNTSFCFLDIRSPGLGDTAMYLCATSKDPKETQYFGPGTRLLVL.

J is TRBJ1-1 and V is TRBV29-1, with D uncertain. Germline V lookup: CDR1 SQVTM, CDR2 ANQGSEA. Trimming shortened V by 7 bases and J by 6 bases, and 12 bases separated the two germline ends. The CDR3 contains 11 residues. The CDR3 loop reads CSGKNGPEAFF. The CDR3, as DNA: TGCAGCGGGAAGAACGGACCTGAAGCTTTCTTT. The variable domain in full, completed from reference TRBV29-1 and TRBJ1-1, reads SAVISQKPSRDICQRGTSLTIQCQVDSQVTMMFWYRQQPGQSLTLIATANQGSEATYESGFVIDKFPISRPNLTFSTLTVSNMSPEDSSIYLCSGKNGPEAFFGQGTRLTVV.

The CDR3 DNA sequence: TGTGCCAGCAGCTCGCACAGGGGCCGACTTTATGGCTACACCTTC. Protein: CASSSHRGRLYGYTF. V is TRBV7-9 and J is TRBJ1-2; 7 bases are shared with TRBD1. This CDR3 has 15 residues. Trimming at V came to 4 bases and at J to 5 bases, leaving 10 bases not matched to a gene. Germline V gene data show CDR1 as SEHNR and CDR2 as FQNEAQ (reference sequence).

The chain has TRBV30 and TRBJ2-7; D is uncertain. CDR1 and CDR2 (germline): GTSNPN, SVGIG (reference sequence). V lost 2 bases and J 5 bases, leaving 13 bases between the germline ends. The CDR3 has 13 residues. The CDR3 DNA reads TGTGCCTGGAGTCTTGGGGATTACCACGAGCAGTACTTC. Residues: CAWSLGDYHEQYF.

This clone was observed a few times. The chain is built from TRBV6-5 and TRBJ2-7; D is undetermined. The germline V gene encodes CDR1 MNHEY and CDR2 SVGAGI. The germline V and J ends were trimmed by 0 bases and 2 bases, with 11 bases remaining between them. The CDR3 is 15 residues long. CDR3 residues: CASSYSFGGAYEQYF. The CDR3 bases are TGTGCCAGCAGTTACTCGTTCGGCGGAGCCTACGAGCAGTACTTC.

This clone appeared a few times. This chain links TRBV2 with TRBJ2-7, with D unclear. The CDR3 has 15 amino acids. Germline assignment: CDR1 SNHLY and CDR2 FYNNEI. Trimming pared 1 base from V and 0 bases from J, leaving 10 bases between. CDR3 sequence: CASSEVRQHSYEQYF. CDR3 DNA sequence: TGTGCCAGCAGTGAAGTAAGGCAACACTCCTACGAGCAGTACTTC. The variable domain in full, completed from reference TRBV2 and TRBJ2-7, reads EPEVTQTPSHQVTQMGQEVILRCVPISNHLYFYWYRQILGQKVEFLVSFYNNEISEKSEIFDDQFSVERPDGSNFTLKIRSTKLEDSAMYFCASSEVRQHSYEQYFGPGTRLTVT.

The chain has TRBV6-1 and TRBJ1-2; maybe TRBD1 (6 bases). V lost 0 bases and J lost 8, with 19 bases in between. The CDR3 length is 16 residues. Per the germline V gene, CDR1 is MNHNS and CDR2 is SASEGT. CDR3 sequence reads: CASSEATGRHLRGYTF. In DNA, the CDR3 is TGTGCCAGCAGTGAAGCGACAGGTCGTCACCTGAGGGGCTACACCTTC.

CDR3 sequence: CASSSSSNSPLHF. The CDR3 nucleotides read TGTGCCAGCAGTTCTTCCTCCAATTCACCCCTCCACTTT. The chain employs TRBV6-5 and TRBJ1-6; D not certain. The germline gives CDR1 MNHEY, CDR2 SVGAGI. The CDR3 sequence is 13 residues long. The V gene lost 4 bases and the J gene lost 7 bases, with 8 bases spanning the gap.

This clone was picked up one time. The CDR3 here is CASSLDISGANVLTF. The CDR3 nucleotides read TGTGCCAGCAGCTTGGATATCTCTGGGGCCAACGTCCTGACTTTC. The V call is TRBV5-4, the J call TRBJ2-6; the D is unclear. Germline-derived CDR1 and CDR2 are SGHNT and YYREEE (reference sequence). V lost 0 bases and J lost 0, with 4 bases in between. The CDR3 length is 15 residues.

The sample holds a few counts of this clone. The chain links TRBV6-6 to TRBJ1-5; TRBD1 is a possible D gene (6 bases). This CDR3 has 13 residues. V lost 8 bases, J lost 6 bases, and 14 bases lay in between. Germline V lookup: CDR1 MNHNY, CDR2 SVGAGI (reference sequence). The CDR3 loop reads CASQQGSLQPQHF. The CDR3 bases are TGTGCCAGCCAACAGGGAAGTCTTCAGCCCCAGCATTTT.

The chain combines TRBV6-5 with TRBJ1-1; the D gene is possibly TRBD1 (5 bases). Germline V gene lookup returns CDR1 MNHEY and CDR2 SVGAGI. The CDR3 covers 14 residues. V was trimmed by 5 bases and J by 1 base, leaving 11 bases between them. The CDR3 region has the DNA TGTGCCAGCAGTATGGGGCTAGCGAACACTGAAGCTTTCTTT. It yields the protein CASSMGLANTEAFF.

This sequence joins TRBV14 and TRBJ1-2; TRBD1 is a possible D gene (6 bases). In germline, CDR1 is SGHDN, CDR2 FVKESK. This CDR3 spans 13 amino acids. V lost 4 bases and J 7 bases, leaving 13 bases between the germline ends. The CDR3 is CASSLGGWGGYTF. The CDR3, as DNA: TGTGCCAGCAGCCTCGGGGGCTGGGGTGGCTACACCTTC.

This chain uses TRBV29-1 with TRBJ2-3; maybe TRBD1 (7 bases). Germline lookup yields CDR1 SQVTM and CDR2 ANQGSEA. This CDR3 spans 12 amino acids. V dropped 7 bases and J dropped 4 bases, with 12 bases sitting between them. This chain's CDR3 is CSADREADTQYF. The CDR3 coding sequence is TGCAGCGCCGACAGGGAGGCAGATACGCAGTATTTT.

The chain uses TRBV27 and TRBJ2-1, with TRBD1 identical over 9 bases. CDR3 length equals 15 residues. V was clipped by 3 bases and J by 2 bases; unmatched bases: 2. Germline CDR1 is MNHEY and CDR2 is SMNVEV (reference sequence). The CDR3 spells CASSFTGGAYNEQFF. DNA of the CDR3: TGTGCCAGCAGTTTTACAGGGGGCGCCTACAATGAGCAGTTCTTC.

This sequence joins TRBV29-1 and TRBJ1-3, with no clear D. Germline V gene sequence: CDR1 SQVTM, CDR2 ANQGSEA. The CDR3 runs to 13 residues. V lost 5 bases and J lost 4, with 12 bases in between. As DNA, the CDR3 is TGCAGCGTTCGGTGGGGTTCAGGAAACACCATATATTTT. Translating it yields CSVRWGSGNTIYF.

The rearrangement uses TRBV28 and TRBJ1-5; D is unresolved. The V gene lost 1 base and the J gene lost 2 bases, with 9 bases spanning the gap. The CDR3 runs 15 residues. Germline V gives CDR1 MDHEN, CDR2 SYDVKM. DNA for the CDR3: TGTGCCAGCAGTTTATATCAGAGTGGCAATCAGCCCCAGCATTTT. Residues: CASSLYQSGNQPQHF.

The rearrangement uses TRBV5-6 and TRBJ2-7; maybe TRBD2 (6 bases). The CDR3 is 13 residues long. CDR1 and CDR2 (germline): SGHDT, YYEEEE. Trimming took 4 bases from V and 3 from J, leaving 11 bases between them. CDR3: CASSPGLYYEQYF. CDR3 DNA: TGTGCCAGCAGCCCGGGACTCTACTACGAGCAGTACTTC.

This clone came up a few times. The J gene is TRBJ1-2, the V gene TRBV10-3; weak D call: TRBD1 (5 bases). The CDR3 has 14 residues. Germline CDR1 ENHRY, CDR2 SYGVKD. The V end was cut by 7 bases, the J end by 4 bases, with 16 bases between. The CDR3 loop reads CAITGDGEAYGYTF. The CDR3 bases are TGTGCCATCACCGGGGACGGGGAAGCCTATGGCTACACCTTC.

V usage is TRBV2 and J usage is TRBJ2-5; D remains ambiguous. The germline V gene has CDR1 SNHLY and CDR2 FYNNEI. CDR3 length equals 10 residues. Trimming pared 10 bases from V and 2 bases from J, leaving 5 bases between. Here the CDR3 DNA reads TGTGCCACCATACAAGAGACCCAGTACTTC. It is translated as CATIQETQYF.

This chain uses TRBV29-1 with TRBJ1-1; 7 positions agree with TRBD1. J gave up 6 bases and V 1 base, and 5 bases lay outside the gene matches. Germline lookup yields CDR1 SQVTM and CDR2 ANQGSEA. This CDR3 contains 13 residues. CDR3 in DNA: TGCAGCGTTGAAGTCACAGGGGCAGCTGAAGCTTTCTTT. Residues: CSVEVTGAAEAFF.